This T cell receptor beta chain came from a study of cytomegalovirus exposure and HLA in healthy donors. Findings and limits, study-wide: Analysis was performed later, and it showed HLA-associated TCR beta chains to be more clonally expanded than equally common others. CMV serostatus was the sole immune exposure information available.

With 60 Vbeta and 13 Jbeta primers, the PCR was carried out. Authors' analysis steps: Around 10 million of the roughly 77 million unique TCR beta chains counted in a later analysis were shared. Assay: immunoSEQ multiplex PCR; the TCRdb copy retains only in-frame clones and omits some. V and J calls and clone size are those listed in that table; D and trimming were worked out from the DNA. The sample contains about 160,000 clones, roughly 79% of which appear only once. This CDR3 is 14 amino acids long. The germline gives CDR1 WNHNN, CDR2 SYGVQD (reference sequence). V was trimmed by 0 bases and J by 5 bases, leaving 10 bases between them. A word on this clone: Its target is not known.

This TCR was sampled from a man aged 35 to 55 in good health and CMV-seronegative. The chain recombines TRBV10-1 with TRBJ2-5; D is perhaps TRBD2 (5 bases). The source material was PBMCs. CDR3 protein: CASSESGGRETQYF. In nucleotides, the CDR3 is TGCGCCAGCAGTGAGTCAGGAGGTCGGGAGACCCAGTACTTC.